This entry features one T cell receptor beta chain sequence. Its cognate antigen is unknown. Clones were read by immunoSEQ multiplex PCR, and TCRdb kept only the in-frame ones, dropping some. The profile shows approximately 2.5 million clones, about 92% of them singletons. The sample is drawn from a study of shared clonotypes between healthy human individuals. Across the whole study: Researchers drew samples from two women and a few men aged 18 to 49.

General study points: Shared across four donors were roughly 4.8% of the naive CD4 clonotypes. Relative to memory subsets, naive subsets generally showed larger estimated richness. What limited the represented genetic and exposure-history diversity was the small number of donors.

This sequence was found in a man aged 18-30 years in good health. Sample: naive CD4+ T cells sorted from blood. Subset of the sample: CD45RA+ positively selected.

Here the CDR3 DNA reads TGTGCCAGCAGTGAACAGCCCGGGACACCCCTCCACTTT. It encodes CASSEQPGTPLHF. The genes are TRBV2 and TRBJ1-6; D unclear. V was cut by 2 bases and J by 11 bases, with 10 bases left in between. The CDR3 totals 13 residues. In germline, CDR1 is SNHLY, CDR2 FYNNEI.